The entry below describes one T cell receptor beta chain. The V gene end was trimmed by 5 bases and the J gene end by 8 bases; junction bases not matched to a gene: 7. The CDR3 contains 14 residues. CDR1 and CDR2 (germline): DFQATT, SNEGSKA (reference sequence). The second PCR ran about 6 to 12 cycles with a sample-barcoded 5' primer and J-beta primers. TCRdb itself ran the 5' RACE reads through MiXCR, one entry per CDR3 protein. In the table there are some 1,800,000 distinct CDR3 sequences, more than 35% of which are singletons. The data are from a study of blood T cells in healthy people across ages.

This chain joins TRBV20-1 and TRBJ2-1; TRBD2 aligns across 12 bases. This receptor was identified in a human donor in good health. Sequencing was performed on blood. In DNA, the CDR3 is TGCAGTGCTGGTCGATCTAGCGGGGGGGATGAGCAGTTCTTC. Translating gives CSAGRSSGGDEQFF.